Each of the 22 T cell receptor beta chains below was sequenced from the same sample in a study of CD8+ T cells in alopecia areata. Sequencing relied on a cDNA template that was reverse transcribed from extracted RNA. Some clones are missing from TCRdb's copy, which holds only in-frame ones; the method was immunoSEQ multiplex PCR. Of approximately 61,000 clones listed, around 96% are singletons. Material: CD8+ T cells sorted from blood, obtained at week 0. The source of these receptors is a human donor with alopecia areata.

This sequence joins TRBV5-1 and TRBJ2-6; either TRBD1 or TRBD2 may supply D (5 bases each). Germline values: CDR1 SGHRS, CDR2 YFSETQ. V lost 3 bases and J lost 0, with 10 bases in between. This CDR3 contains 16 residues. CDR3 in amino acids: CASSSVGTSGANVLTF. The CDR3 DNA reads as TGCGCCAGCAGCTCGGTGGGGACCTCTGGGGCCAACGTCCTGACTTTC.

The chain employs TRBV11-2 and TRBJ2-5, with TRBD2 as a possible D gene (5 bases). This CDR3 is 12 amino acids long. The germline V and J ends were trimmed by 4 bases and 11 bases, with 14 bases remaining between them. CDR1 and CDR2 (germline): SGHAT, FQNNGV. The CDR3 nucleotides read TGTGCCAGCAGCTCGGACTCCCTGGAGCAGTACTTC. Its translation: CASSSDSLEQYF.

The chain joins TRBV4-3 to TRBJ1-2; D gene ambiguous. CDR1 is LGHNA and CDR2 is YSLEER in the germline V gene. The V end lost 0 bases, the J end lost 3 bases, and 8 bases lay between the germline ends. The CDR3 length is 14 residues. CDR3 loop: CASSQDVGDYGYTF. CDR3 nucleotides: TGCGCCAGCAGCCAAGATGTAGGAGACTATGGCTACACCTTC.

The V and J genes are TRBV27 and TRBJ1-1; D remains ambiguous. The germline V gene has CDR1 MNHEY and CDR2 SMNVEV (reference sequence). The CDR3 has 15 amino acids. The ends were cut back, 7 bases at V and 0 bases at J, with 15 bases in the middle. This chain's CDR3 is CASTPGPKMNTEAFF. The CDR3 DNA reads as TGTGCCAGCACCCCTGGACCGAAAATGAACACTGAAGCTTTCTTT.

J is TRBJ2-1 and V is TRBV7-9; 12 bases map to TRBD2. J lost 6 bases, V lost 4 bases, and 7 bases had no gene match. From germline, CDR1 is SEHNR and CDR2 FQNEAQ (reference sequence). The CDR3 contains 16 residues. In nucleotides, the CDR3 is TGTGCCAGCAGCTCCTTTCTAGCGGGGGGGACCAATGAGCAGTTCTTC. Translating gives CASSSFLAGGTNEQFF.

The CDR3 sequence: CASTGETQYF. CDR3 nucleotide sequence: TGTGCCAGCACAGGAGAGACCCAGTACTTC. V usage is TRBV6-1 and J usage is TRBJ2-5; D not certain. Between the trimmed V and J ends, which lost 7 bases and 4 bases, there was a span of 4 bases. Germline V lookup: CDR1 MNHNS, CDR2 SASEGT. The CDR3 has 10 residues.

The chain uses TRBV29-1 and TRBJ1-1, with D unresolved. The germline V and J ends were trimmed by 3 bases and 8 bases, with 10 bases remaining between them. The germline V gene encodes CDR1 SQVTM and CDR2 ANQGSEA. The CDR3 runs to 11 residues. Written as DNA, the CDR3 is TGCAGCGTTGATGCCGGATTAGAAGCTTTCTTT. Translating it yields CSVDAGLEAFF. The entire variable domain, with the rest obtained from reference TRBV29-1 and TRBJ1-1, is as follows: SAVISQKPSRDICQRGTSLTIQCQVDSQVTMMFWYRQQPGQSLTLIATANQGSEATYESGFVIDKFPISRPNLTFSTLTVSNMSPEDSSIYLCSVDAGLEAFFGQGTRLTVV.

Concerning this clone itself: Other DNA sequences in the same sample also yield this CDR3. CDR3 in DNA: TGCGCCAGCAGTCAATCCTTGGGGGGGGAGACCCAGTACTTC. Translation gives CASSQSLGGETQYF. J is TRBJ2-5 and V is TRBV23-1; 7 bases match TRBD2. TRBV23-1 is sorted into the ORF group, with uncertain function. The CDR3 sequence is 14 residues long. J was trimmed by 5 bases and V by 0 bases; bases with no gene match: 3.

The chain is built from TRBV5-1 and TRBJ1-1; 10 nucleotides agree with TRBD1. V shed 3 bases and J 1 base; nucleotides not matched to a gene: 3. The CDR3 extends over 15 amino acids. Germline loops: CDR1 SGHRS, CDR2 YFSETQ. The CDR3 spells CASSSRTGGNTEAFF. CDR3 coding DNA: TGCGCCAGCAGCTCTAGGACAGGGGGGAACACTGAAGCTTTCTTT.

In this sample, this clone turned up a few times. The V gene is TRBV7-9, the J gene TRBJ2-1; D unresolved. The length of the CDR3 is 13 residues. Per germline, CDR1 SEHNR and CDR2 FQNEAQ (reference sequence). The V end was cut by 5 bases, the J end by 8 bases, with 13 bases between. As DNA, the CDR3 is TGTGCCAGCAGCCCCTCGAGTCCCCATGAGCAGTTCTTC. As protein: CASSPSSPHEQFF.

The chain employs TRBV7-2 and TRBJ2-1; D ambiguous. V was shortened by 4 bases and J by 9 bases, with 13 bases between the two germline ends. The CDR3 runs to 13 residues. Germline V gives CDR1 SGHTA, CDR2 FQGNSA. The CDR3 nucleotides read TGTGCCAGCAGCTCTACCGCTAGAAGTGAGCAGTTCTTC. It is translated as CASSSTARSEQFF.

This clone qualifies as large. The chain is built from TRBV7-9 and TRBJ2-7; weak D call: TRBD2 (5 bases). CDR1 and CDR2 (germline): SEHNR, FQNEAQ (reference sequence). This CDR3 is 12 amino acids long. V was trimmed by 4 bases and J by 7 bases, leaving 11 bases between them. The CDR3 loop reads CASSSDSLEQYF. The CDR3 coding sequence is TGTGCCAGCAGCTCGGACTCCCTGGAGCAGTACTTC.

V and J are TRBV27 and TRBJ1-5; possibly TRBD1 for D (5 bases). V dropped 5 bases and J dropped 7 bases, with 12 bases sitting between them. Germline V gene lookup returns CDR1 MNHEY and CDR2 SMNVEV (reference sequence). CDR3 length: 13 residues. The CDR3 here is CASSVRGGQPQHF. The CDR3 DNA reads as TGTGCCAGCAGTGTGAGGGGAGGACAGCCCCAGCATTTT.

The chain couples TRBV5-4 to TRBJ2-3, with D possibly matching TRBD2 (7 bases). The germline V gene encodes CDR1 SGHNT and CDR2 YYREEE (reference sequence). V was cut by 7 bases and J by 3 bases, with 15 bases left in between. The CDR3 spans 14 residues. CDR3 coding DNA: TGTGCCAGCGGCCGAGGGGGGGGGACAGATACGCAGTATTTT. Translation: CASGRGGGTDTQYF.

V usage is TRBV2 and J usage is TRBJ1-6; maybe TRBD1 (5 bases). Trimming removed 7 bases from V and 6 bases from J, with 13 bases in between. This CDR3 spans 14 amino acids. Germline assignment: CDR1 SNHLY and CDR2 FYNNEI. In DNA form, the CDR3 reads TGTGCCAGCATTCCTCCAGGGCCTAATTCACCCCTCCACTTT. This translates into CASIPPGPNSPLHF.

This clone was detected only once. The chain recombines TRBV4-2 with TRBJ2-7, with unresolved D. The CDR3 sequence is 15 residues long. V was trimmed by 0 bases and J by 3 bases, leaving 12 bases between them. CDR1 is LGHNA and CDR2 is YNFKEQ in the germline V gene. CDR3: CASSQEAWPGYEQYF. The CDR3 DNA reads TGTGCCAGCAGCCAAGAGGCCTGGCCTGGCTACGAGCAGTACTTC.

CDR3 DNA: TGTGCCAGCAGCCAAGATAACGTCCCGGGCTACACTGAAGCTTTCTTT. Translated, it gives CASSQDNVPGYTEAFF. The rearrangement joins TRBV4-2 to TRBJ1-1; no definite D call. The ends were cut back, 0 bases at V and 3 bases at J, with 14 bases in the middle. There are 16 residues in the CDR3. CDR1 and CDR2 (germline): LGHNA, YNFKEQ.

This sequence joins TRBV6-1 and TRBJ2-5, with D unresolved. The CDR3 is 13 residues long. V lost 1 base and J 5 bases, leaving 8 bases between the germline ends. Germline V gene lookup returns CDR1 MNHNS and CDR2 SASEGT. CDR3 region: CASSEVRWETQYF. CDR3 nucleotides: TGTGCCAGCAGTGAAGTTCGGTGGGAGACCCAGTACTTC.

The V call is TRBV29-1, the J call TRBJ2-5; possibly TRBD2 for D (6 bases). Trimming shortened V by 4 bases and J by 5 bases, and 14 bases separated the two germline ends. Per germline, CDR1 SQVTM and CDR2 ANQGSEA. This CDR3 spans 13 amino acids. CDR3 nucleotides: TGCAGCGTTGTAATTCCAGGGAGGGAGACCCAGTACTTC. It encodes CSVVIPGRETQYF.

The rearrangement links TRBV5-1 to TRBJ2-5; 7 bases map to TRBD1. Trimming removed 4 bases from V and 1 base from J; junction bases left unmatched: 7. The CDR3 runs 15 residues. The germline V gene has CDR1 SGHRS and CDR2 YFSETQ. CDR3 nucleotides: TGCGCCAGCAGCCAAGGGACAGCGCCCCAAGAGACCCAGTACTTC. Protein: CASSQGTAPQETQYF.

This sequence joins TRBV14 and TRBJ1-2; D remains ambiguous. The length of the CDR3 is 14 residues. CDR1 and CDR2 from the germline V gene are SGHDN and FVKESK. With 1 base removed from V and 6 bases from J, the gap between germline ends came to 12 bases. The CDR3 loop is CASSQVVADHGYTF. The DNA of the CDR3 is TGTGCCAGCAGCCAAGTAGTGGCCGATCATGGCTACACCTTC.

This clone was detected only once. The genes are TRBV27 and TRBJ2-7; 7 bases line up with TRBD1. J was trimmed by 3 bases and V by 4 bases; bases with no gene match: 6. The CDR3 sequence is 14 residues long. Germline values: CDR1 MNHEY, CDR2 SMNVEV (reference sequence). CDR3 sequence (DNA): TGTGCCAGCAGTTATTTGGACAGGTTCTACGAGCAGTACTTC. It specifies CASSYLDRFYEQYF.